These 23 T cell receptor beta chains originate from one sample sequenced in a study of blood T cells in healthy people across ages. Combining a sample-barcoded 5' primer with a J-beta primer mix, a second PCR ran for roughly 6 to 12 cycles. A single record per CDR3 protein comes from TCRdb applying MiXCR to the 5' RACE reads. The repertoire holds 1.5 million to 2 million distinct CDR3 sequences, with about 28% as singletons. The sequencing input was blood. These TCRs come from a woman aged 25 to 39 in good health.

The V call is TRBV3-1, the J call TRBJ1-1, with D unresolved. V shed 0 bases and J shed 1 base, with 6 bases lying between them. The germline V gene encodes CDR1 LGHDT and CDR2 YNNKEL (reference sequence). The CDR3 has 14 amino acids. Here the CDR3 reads CASSQDLPNTEAFF. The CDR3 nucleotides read TGTGCCAGCAGCCAAGATCTACCGAACACTGAAGCTTTCTTT.

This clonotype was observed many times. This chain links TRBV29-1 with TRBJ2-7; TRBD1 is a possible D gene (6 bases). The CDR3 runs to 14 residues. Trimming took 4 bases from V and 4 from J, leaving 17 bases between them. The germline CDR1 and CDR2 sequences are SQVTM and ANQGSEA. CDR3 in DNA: TGCAGCGTTGGACCCCGACAGGTAGCTTACGAGCAGTACTTC. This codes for CSVGPRQVAYEQYF.

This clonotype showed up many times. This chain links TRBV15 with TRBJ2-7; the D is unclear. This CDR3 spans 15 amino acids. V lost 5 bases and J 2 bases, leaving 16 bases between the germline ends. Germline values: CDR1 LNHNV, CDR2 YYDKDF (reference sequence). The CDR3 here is CATSFGTLSPYEQYF. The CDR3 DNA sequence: TGTGCCACCAGCTTTGGTACGTTATCCCCCTACGAGCAGTACTTC.

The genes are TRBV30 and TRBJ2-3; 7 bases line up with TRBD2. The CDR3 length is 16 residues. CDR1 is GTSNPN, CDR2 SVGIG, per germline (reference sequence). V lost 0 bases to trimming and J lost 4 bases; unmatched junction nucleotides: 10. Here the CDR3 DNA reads TGTGCCTGGAGTGTCCCGCGGGGGAGTGGAGCAGATACGCAGTATTTT. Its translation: CAWSVPRGSGADTQYF.

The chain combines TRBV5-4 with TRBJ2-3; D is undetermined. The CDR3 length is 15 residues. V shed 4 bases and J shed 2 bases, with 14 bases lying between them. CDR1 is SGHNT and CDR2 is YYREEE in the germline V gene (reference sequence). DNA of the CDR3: TGTGCCAGCAGCCACCGTGGGCTAGACACAGATACGCAGTATTTT. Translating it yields CASSHRGLDTDTQYF.

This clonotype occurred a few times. This CDR3 reads CSAKIGGSNTEAFF. CDR3 DNA sequence: TGCAGTGCAAAGATCGGCGGGTCGAACACTGAAGCTTTCTTT. The rearrangement joins TRBV20-1 to TRBJ1-1; D remains ambiguous. Germline V gives CDR1 DFQATT, CDR2 SNEGSKA (reference sequence). This CDR3 contains 14 residues. Trimming took off 6 bases at V and 1 base at J, with 15 bases between the two ends.

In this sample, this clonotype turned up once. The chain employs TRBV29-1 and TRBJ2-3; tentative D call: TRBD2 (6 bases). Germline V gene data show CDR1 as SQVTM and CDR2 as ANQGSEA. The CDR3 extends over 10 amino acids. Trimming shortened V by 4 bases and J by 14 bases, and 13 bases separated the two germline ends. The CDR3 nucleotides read TGCAGCGTTGGCGGGACTCAGCCGTATTTT. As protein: CSVGGTQPYF.

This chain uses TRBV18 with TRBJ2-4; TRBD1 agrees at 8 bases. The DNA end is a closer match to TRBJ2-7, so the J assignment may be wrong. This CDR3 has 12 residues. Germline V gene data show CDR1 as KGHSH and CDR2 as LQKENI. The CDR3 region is CASSGQADEQYF. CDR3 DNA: TGTGCCAGCTCGGGACAGGCGGACGAGCAGTACTTC.

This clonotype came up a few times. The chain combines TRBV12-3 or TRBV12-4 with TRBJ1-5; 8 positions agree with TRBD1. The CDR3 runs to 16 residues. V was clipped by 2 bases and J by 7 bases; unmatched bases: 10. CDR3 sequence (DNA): TGTGCCAGCAGTTTAACCGTCAGGGGGCTCGGGCAGCCCCAGCATTTT. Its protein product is CASSLTVRGLGQPQHF.

The chain's CDR3 is CASSNSGWDIQFF. CDR3 nucleotide sequence: TGTGCCAGCAGCAACTCCGGATGGGACATTCAGTTCTTC. This chain joins TRBV9 and TRBJ2-1; TRBD1 is a possible D gene (6 bases). The germline V and J ends were trimmed by 4 bases and 13 bases, with 18 bases remaining between them. The CDR3 consists of 13 residues. The germline V gene encodes CDR1 SGDLS and CDR2 YYNGEE. Combining the CDR3 with reference TRBV9 and TRBJ2-1 gives the whole variable domain DSGVTQTPKHLITATGQRVTLRCSPRSGDLSVYWYQQSLDQGLQFLIQYYNGEERAKGNILERFSAQQFPDLHSELNLSSLELGDSALYFCASSNSGWDIQFFGPGTRLTVL.

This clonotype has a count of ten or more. The CDR3 protein is CASRGDGASYEQYF. DNA of the CDR3: TGTGCCAGCAGGGGGGACGGGGCTTCCTACGAGCAGTACTTC. V and J are TRBV28 and TRBJ2-7; D possibly matches TRBD1 or TRBD2 (5 bases each). Germline values: CDR1 MDHEN, CDR2 SYDVKM. The CDR3 sequence is 14 residues long. With 6 bases removed from V and 1 base from J, the gap between germline ends came to 13 bases.

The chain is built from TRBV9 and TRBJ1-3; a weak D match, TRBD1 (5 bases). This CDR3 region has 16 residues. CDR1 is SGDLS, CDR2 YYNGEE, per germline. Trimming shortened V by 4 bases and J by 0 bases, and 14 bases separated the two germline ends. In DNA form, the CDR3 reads TGTGCCAGCAGCCCCCGGGGGGATTCCTCTGGAAACACCATATATTTT. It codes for CASSPRGDSSGNTIYF.

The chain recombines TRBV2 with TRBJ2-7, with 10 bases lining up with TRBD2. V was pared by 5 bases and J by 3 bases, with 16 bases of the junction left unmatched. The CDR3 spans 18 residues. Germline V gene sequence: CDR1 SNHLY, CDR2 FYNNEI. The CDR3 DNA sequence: TGTGCCAGCAGTCCCCATATAGCGGGGGGTCCCTTAGGCTACGAGCAGTACTTC. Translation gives CASSPHIAGGPLGYEQYF.

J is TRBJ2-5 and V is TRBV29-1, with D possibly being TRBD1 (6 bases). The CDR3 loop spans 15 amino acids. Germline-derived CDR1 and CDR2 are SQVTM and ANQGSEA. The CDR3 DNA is TGCAGTGCTAGACCCCGAACAGGGCTACCAGAGACCCAGTACTTC. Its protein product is CSARPRTGLPETQYF.

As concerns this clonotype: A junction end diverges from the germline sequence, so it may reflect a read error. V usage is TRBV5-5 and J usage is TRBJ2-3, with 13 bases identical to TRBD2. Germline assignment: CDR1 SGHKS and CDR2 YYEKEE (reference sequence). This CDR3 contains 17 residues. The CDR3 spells CASSPRPGLAGSDTLYF. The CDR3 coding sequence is TGTGCCAGCAGCCCGAGACCGGGACTAGCGGGATCCGATACGCTGTATTTT.

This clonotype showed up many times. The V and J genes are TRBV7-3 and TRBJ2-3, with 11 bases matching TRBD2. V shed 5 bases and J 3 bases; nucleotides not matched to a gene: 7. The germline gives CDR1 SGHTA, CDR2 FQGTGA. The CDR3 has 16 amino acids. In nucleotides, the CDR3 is TGTGCCAGCAGCGGGCTAGCGGGGGGTCGGACAGATACGCAGTATTTT. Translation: CASSGLAGGRTDTQYF.

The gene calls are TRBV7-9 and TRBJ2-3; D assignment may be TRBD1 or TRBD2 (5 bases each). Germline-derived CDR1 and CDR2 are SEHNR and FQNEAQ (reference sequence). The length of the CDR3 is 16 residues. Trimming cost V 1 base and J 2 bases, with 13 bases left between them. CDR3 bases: TGTGCCAGCAGCTTAGACAGGACTCCCTCCACAGATACGCAGTATTTT. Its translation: CASSLDRTPSTDTQYF.

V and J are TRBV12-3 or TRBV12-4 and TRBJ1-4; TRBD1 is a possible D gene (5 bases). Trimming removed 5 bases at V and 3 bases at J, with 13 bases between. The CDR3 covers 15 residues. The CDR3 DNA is TGTGCCAGCAGTCGGCAGGGCAGGCCTAATGAAAAACTGTTTTTT. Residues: CASSRQGRPNEKLFF.

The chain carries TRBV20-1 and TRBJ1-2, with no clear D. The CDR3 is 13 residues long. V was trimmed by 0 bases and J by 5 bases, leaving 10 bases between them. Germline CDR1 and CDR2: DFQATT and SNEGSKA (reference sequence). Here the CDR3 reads CSAREPIRYGYTF. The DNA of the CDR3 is TGCAGTGCTAGAGAGCCCATCCGGTATGGCTACACCTTC.

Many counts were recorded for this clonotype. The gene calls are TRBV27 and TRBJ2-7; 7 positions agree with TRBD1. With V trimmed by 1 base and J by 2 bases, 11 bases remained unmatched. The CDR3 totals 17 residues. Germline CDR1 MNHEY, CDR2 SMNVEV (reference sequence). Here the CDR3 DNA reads TGTGCCAGCAGTTTATTTCAACCTAGACAGGGACCCTACGAGCAGTACTTC. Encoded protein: CASSLFQPRQGPYEQYF.

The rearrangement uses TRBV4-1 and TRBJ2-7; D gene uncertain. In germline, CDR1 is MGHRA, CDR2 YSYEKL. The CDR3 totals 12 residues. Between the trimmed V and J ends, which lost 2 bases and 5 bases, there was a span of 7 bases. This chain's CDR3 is CASSQSIHEQYF. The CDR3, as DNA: TGCGCCAGCAGCCAATCTATTCACGAGCAGTACTTC.

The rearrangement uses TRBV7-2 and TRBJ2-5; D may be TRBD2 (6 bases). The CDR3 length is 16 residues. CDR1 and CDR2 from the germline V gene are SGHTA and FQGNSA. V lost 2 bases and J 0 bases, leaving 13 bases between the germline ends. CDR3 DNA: TGTGCCAGCAGCTTACGGGGGACGGGAGACCAAGAGACCCAGTACTTC. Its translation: CASSLRGTGDQETQYF.

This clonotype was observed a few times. The CDR3 nucleotides are TGCAGTGCTACACAAAGCGGGAGGAGTGTAGATACGCAGTATTTT. As protein: CSATQSGRSVDTQYF. V is TRBV20-1 and J is TRBJ2-3; 9 positions agree with TRBD2. The CDR3 loop spans 15 amino acids. The V gene end was trimmed by 4 bases and the J gene end by 5 bases; junction bases not matched to a gene: 10. From germline, CDR1 is DFQATT and CDR2 SNEGSKA (reference sequence).